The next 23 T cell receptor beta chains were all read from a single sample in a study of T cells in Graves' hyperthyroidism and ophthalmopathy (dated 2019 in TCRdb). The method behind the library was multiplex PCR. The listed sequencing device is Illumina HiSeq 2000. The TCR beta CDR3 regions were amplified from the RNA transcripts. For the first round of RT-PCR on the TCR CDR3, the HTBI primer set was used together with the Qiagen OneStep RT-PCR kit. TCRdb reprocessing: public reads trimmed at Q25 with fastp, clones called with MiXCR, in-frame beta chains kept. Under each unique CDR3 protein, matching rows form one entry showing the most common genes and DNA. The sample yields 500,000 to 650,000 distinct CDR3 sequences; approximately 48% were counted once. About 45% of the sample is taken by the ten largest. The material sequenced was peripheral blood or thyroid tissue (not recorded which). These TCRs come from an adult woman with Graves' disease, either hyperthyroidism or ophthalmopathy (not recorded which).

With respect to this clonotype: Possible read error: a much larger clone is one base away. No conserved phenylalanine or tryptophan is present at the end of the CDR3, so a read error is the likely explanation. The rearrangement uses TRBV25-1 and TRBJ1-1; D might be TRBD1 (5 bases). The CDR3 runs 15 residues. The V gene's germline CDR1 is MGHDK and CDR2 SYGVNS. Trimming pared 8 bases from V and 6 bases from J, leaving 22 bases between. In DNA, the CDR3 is TGTGCCAGCGTAGAACAAGGGTCAGGGATACCTGAAGCTTTCCTT. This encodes CASVEQGSGIPEAFL.

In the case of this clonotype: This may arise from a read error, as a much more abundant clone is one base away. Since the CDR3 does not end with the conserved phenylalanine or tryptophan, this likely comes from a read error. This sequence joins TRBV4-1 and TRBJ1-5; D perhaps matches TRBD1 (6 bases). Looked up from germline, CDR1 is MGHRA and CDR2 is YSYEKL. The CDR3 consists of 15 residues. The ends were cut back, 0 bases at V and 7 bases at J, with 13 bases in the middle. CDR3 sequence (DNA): TGCGCCAGCAGCCAAGAAGAACAGGGCTACCAGCCCCAGCATTAT. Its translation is CASSQEEQGYQPQHY.

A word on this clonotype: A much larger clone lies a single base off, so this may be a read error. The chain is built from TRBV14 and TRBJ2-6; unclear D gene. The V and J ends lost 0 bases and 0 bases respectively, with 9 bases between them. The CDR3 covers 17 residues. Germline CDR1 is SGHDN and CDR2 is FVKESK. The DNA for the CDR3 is TGTGCCAGCAGCCAAGATCCGGCGACCTCTGGGGCCAACGTCCTGACTTTC. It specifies CASSQDPATSGANVLTF.

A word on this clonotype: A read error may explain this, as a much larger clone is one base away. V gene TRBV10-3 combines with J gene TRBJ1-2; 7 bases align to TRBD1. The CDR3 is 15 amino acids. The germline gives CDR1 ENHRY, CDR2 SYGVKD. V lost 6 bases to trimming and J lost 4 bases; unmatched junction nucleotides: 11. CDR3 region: CAIRTDTGQTYGYTF. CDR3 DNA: TGTGCCATCAGAACCGACACGGGACAGACCTATGGCTACACCTTC.

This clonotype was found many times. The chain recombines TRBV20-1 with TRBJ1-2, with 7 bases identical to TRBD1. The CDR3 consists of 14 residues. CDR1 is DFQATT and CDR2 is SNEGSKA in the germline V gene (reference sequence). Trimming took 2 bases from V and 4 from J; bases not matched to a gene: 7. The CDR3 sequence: CSARPTQGGYGYTF. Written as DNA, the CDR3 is TGCAGTGCTAGACCTACCCAGGGGGGCTATGGCTACACCTTC.

The CDR3 sequence is CASRAESKNTEAFF. CDR3 nucleotide sequence: TGTGCCAGCAGGGCAGAGTCGAAGAACACTGAAGCTTTCTTT. This sequence joins TRBV2 and TRBJ1-1; D is unresolved. The germline CDR1 and CDR2 sequences are SNHLY and FYNNEI. The germline V and J ends were trimmed by 6 bases and 1 base, with 12 bases remaining between them. CDR3 size: 14 residues. The variable domain in full, with the rest retrieved from reference TRBV2 and TRBJ1-1, is EPEVTQTPSHQVTQMGQEVILRCVPISNHLYFYWYRQILGQKVEFLVSFYNNEISEKSEIFDDQFSVERPDGSNFTLKIRSTKLEDSAMYFCASRAESKNTEAFFGQGTRLTVV.

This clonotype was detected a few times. The chain's CDR3 is CASTYQTRQPQHF. The CDR3 DNA is TGTGCCAGCACATACCAGACTCGCCAGCCCCAGCATTTT. The chain carries TRBV28 and TRBJ1-5; D not resolved. Germline CDR1 and CDR2: MDHEN and SYDVKM. The CDR3 spans 13 residues. The V and J ends lost 7 bases and 7 bases respectively, with 14 bases between them.

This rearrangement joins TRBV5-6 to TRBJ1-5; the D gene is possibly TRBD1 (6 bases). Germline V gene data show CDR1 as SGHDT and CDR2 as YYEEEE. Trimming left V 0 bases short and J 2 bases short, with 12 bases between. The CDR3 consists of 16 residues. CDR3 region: CASSLAMGAGNQPQHF. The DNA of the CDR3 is TGTGCCAGCAGCTTGGCGATGGGGGCTGGCAATCAGCCCCAGCATTTT.

This CDR3 is CASSEYQGANEQYF. CDR3 nucleotide sequence: TGTGCCAGCAGTGAATATCAGGGTGCGAACGAGCAGTACTTC. The chain combines TRBV25-1 with TRBJ2-7; possible D gene TRBD1, 5 bases. In germline, CDR1 is MGHDK, CDR2 SYGVNS. The V and J ends lost 0 bases and 5 bases respectively, with 11 bases between them. The CDR3 has 14 residues.

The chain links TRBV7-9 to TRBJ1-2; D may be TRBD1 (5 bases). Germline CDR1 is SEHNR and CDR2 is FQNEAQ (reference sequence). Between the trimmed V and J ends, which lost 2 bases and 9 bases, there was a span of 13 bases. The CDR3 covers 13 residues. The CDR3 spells CASSLWQGRRYTF. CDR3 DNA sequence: TGTGCCAGCAGCTTATGGCAGGGTAGGCGCTACACCTTC.

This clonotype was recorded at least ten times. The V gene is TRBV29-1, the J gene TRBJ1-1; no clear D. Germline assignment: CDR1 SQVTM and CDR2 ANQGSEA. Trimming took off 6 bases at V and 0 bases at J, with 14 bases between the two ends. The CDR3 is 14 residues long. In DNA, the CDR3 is TGCAGCGTCGACGGACTGCTCATGAACACTGAAGCTTTCTTT. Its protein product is CSVDGLLMNTEAFF. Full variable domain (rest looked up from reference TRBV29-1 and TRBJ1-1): SAVISQKPSRDICQRGTSLTIQCQVDSQVTMMFWYRQQPGQSLTLIATANQGSEATYESGFVIDKFPISRPNLTFSTLTVSNMSPEDSSIYLCSVDGLLMNTEAFFGQGTRLTVV.

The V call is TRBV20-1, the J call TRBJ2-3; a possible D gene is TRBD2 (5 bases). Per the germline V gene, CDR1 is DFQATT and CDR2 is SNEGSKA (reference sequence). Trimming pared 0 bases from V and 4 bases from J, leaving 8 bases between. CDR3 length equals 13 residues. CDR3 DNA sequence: TGCAGTGCTAGAGATCGGGAATCAGATACGCAGTATTTT. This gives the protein CSARDRESDTQYF.

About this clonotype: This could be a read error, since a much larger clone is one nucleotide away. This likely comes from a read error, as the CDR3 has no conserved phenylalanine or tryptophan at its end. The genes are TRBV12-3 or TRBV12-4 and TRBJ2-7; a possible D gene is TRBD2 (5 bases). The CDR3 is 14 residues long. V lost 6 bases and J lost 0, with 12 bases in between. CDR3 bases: TGTGCCAGCAGCGGGATGGGCGACTCCTACGAGCAGTACCTC. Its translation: CASSGMGDSYEQYL.

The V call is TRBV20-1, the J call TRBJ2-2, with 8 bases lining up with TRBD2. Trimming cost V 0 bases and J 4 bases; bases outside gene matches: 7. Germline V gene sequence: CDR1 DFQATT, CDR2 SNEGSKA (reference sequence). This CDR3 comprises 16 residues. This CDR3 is CSARDLAAGVTGELFF. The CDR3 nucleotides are TGCAGTGCTAGAGATCTGGCAGCGGGGGTCACCGGGGAGCTGTTTTTT.

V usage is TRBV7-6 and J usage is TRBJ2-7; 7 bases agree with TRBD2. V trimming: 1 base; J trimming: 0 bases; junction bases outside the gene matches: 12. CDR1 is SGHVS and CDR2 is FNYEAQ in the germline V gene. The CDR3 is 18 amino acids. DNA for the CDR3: TGTGCCAGCAGCTTAGGGGGTTTCAGTGGCGGGAGCTCCTACGAGCAGTACTTC. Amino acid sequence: CASSLGGFSGGSSYEQYF.

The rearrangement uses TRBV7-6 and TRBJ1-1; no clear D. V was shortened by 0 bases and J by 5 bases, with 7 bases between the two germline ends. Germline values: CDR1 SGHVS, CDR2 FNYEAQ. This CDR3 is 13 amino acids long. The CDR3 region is CASSLADWTEAFF. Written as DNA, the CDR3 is TGTGCCAGCAGCTTAGCAGATTGGACTGAAGCTTTCTTT.

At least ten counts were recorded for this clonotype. CDR3: CASSPNPYSYEQYF. CDR3 coding DNA: TGTGCCAGCAGCCCCAATCCCTACTCCTACGAGCAGTACTTC. The V and J genes are TRBV7-9 and TRBJ2-7; D is ambiguous. Germline values: CDR1 SEHNR, CDR2 FQNEAQ (reference sequence). V lost 5 bases and J lost 0, with 11 bases in between. CDR3 length: 14 amino acids.

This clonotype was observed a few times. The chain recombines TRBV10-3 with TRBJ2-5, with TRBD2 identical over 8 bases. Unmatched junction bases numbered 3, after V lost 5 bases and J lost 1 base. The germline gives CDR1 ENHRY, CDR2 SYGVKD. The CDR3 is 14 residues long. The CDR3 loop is CAISLAGLQETQYF. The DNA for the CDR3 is TGTGCCATCAGTTTAGCGGGACTCCAAGAGACCCAGTACTTC.

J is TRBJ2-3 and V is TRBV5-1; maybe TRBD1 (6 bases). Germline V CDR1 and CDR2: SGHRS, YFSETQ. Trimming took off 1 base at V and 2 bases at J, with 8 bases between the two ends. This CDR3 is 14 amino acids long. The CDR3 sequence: CASSLRTVTDTQYF. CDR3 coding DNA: TGCGCCAGCAGCTTGCGGACAGTCACAGATACGCAGTATTTT.

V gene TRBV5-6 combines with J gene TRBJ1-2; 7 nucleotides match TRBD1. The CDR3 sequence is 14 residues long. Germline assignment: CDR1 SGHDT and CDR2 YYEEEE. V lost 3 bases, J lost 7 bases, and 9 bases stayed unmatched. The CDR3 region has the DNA TGTGCCAGCAGCTCAACCCAGAACAGGGGTGGCTACACCTTC. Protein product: CASSSTQNRGGYTF.

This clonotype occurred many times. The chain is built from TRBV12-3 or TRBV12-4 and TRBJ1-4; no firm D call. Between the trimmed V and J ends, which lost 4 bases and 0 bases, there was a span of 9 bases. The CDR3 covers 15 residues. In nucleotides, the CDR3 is TGTGCCAGCAGTTACATCCTTGCAACTAATGAAAAACTGTTTTTT. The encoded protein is CASSYILATNEKLFF.

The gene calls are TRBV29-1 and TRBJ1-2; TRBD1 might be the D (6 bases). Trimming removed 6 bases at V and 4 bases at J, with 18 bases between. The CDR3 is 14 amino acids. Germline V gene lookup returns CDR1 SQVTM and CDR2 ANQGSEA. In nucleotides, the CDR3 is TGCAGCGTCGCCGCTATAGACAGGTCCTATGGCTACACCTTC. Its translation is CSVAAIDRSYGYTF.

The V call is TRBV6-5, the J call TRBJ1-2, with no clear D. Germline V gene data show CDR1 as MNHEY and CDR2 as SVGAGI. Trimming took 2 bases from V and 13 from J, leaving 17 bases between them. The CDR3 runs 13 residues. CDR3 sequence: CASSYRNGRNTTF. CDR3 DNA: TGTGCCAGCAGTTACAGGAACGGTCGAAACACCACCTTC.